The sequence of this T cell receptor (beta chain) was determined in a study of human T cells and chemical hapten exposure. Each CDR3 protein is one row after TCRdb ran MiXCR on the RACE reads. The profile shows some 330,000 distinct CDR3 sequences, roughly 6% of them singletons. This clonotype was seen many times. The CDR3 extends over 15 amino acids. Between the trimmed V and J ends, which lost 6 bases and 0 bases, there was a span of 13 bases. Germline V gene sequence: CDR1 ENHRY, CDR2 SYGVKD. Time point of the sample: pre-sensitization, week 0. Treatment of the sample: therapeutic diphenylcyclopropenone sensitization with weekly scalp DPC. Total RNA extraction was carried out from unfractionated whole blood.

This sample comprised whole blood, obtained in connection with sensitization to the hapten diphenylcyclopropenone (DPC). The rearrangement links TRBV10-3 to TRBJ2-3; weak D call: TRBD1 (6 bases). The clonotype was recovered from a woman younger than 30 with alopecia areata. Some clones in this sample may be carry-over from other donors' samples. The CDR3 is CAIRTGTTSTDTQYF. The CDR3 nucleotides read TGTGCCATCAGAACAGGGACCACTAGCACAGATACGCAGTATTTT.